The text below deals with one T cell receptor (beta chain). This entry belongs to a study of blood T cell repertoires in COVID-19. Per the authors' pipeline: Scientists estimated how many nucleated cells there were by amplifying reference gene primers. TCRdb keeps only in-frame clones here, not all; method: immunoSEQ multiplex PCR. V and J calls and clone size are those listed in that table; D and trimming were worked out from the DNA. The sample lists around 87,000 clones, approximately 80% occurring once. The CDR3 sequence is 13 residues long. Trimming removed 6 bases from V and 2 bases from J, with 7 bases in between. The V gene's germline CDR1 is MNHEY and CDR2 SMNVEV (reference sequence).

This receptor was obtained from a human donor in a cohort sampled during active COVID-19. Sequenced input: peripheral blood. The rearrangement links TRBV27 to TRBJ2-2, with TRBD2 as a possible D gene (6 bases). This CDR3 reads CASRAGNTGELFF. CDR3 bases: TGTGCCAGCAGGGCGGGAAACACCGGGGAGCTGTTTTTT.